These 24 T cell receptor beta chains share one sample of origin, sequenced in a study of shared clonotypes between healthy human individuals. TCRdb's table, derived via immunoSEQ multiplex PCR, lists solely in-frame clones and lacks some. The sample yields some 2 million clones, 85% to 95% seen once. The specimen was naive CD4+ T cells sorted from blood. Subset of the sample: CD45RA+ positively selected. These receptors all stem from a man between 18 and 29 years old in good health.

The chain employs TRBV10-3 and TRBJ2-2, with D possibly being TRBD1 (6 bases). This CDR3 region has 12 residues. The V and J ends lost 8 bases and 10 bases respectively, with 14 bases between them. The germline V gene encodes CDR1 ENHRY and CDR2 SYGVKD. The CDR3, as DNA: TGTGCCATCGCGACAGGTAATGAGGAGCTGTTTTTT. It yields the protein CAIATGNEELFF.

Comments on this clone: Other DNA sequences in the same sample also yield this CDR3. The V gene is TRBV30, the J gene TRBJ1-3, with 9 bases fitting TRBD1. Germline lookup yields CDR1 GTSNPN and CDR2 SVGIG (reference sequence). The junction had 1 base not matched to a gene; V was cut back by 5 bases and J by 2 bases. The CDR3 has 13 residues. In nucleotides, the CDR3 is TGTGCCTGGGACAGGGGGACTGGAAACACCATATATTTT. Its translation: CAWDRGTGNTIYF.

CDR3 sequence (DNA): TGTGCCAGCTCACCCGGGACAGGGGTCACCTACGAGCAGTACTTC. Translation: CASSPGTGVTYEQYF. V and J are TRBV18 and TRBJ2-7; TRBD1 aligns across 10 bases. V was pared by 3 bases and J by 2 bases, with 4 bases of the junction left unmatched. The CDR3 is made up of 15 amino acids. Germline V CDR1 and CDR2: KGHSH, LQKENI.

The chain links TRBV2 to TRBJ2-2, with D perhaps matching TRBD2 (6 bases). This CDR3 comprises 15 residues. Trimming cost V 7 bases and J 0 bases, with 12 bases left between them. CDR1 is SNHLY and CDR2 is FYNNEI in the germline V gene. Here the CDR3 DNA reads TGTGCCAGCAATCTGGAGGGCCCGAACACCGGGGAGCTGTTTTTT. This codes for CASNLEGPNTGELFF.

This clone is a singleton in its sample. The CDR3 DNA reads as TGTGCCAGCAGCTTAGCGCTCAGGGTGAACACTGAAGCTTTCTTT. Translating it yields CASSLALRVNTEAFF. This chain connects TRBV7-9 to TRBJ1-1; tentatively, D is TRBD1 (5 bases). Per germline, CDR1 SEHNR and CDR2 FQNEAQ (reference sequence). The CDR3 spans 15 residues. The V gene lost 0 bases and the J gene lost 0 bases, with 8 bases spanning the gap.

The V call is TRBV7-2, the J call TRBJ2-7; 7 bases agree with TRBD1. The CDR3 extends over 13 amino acids. J gave up 6 bases and V 5 bases, and 7 bases lay outside the gene matches. Germline CDR1 reads SGHTA; CDR2 reads FQGNSA. The CDR3 region is CASSLTGEREQYF. In DNA form, the CDR3 reads TGTGCCAGCAGCCTAACAGGGGAGCGCGAGCAGTACTTC.

The genes are TRBV5-6 and TRBJ2-4; a possible D gene is TRBD2 (6 bases). The CDR3 covers 15 residues. Germline lookup yields CDR1 SGHDT and CDR2 YYEEEE. V lost 3 bases and J lost 0, with 10 bases in between. The CDR3 reads CASSSGVLAKNIQYF. DNA for the CDR3: TGTGCCAGCAGCTCGGGGGTCCTAGCCAAAAACATTCAGTACTTC.

This sequence joins TRBV18 and TRBJ2-7; the match to TRBD1 covers 8 bases. Germline V gives CDR1 KGHSH, CDR2 LQKENI. This CDR3 contains 16 residues. V was clipped by 3 bases and J by 0 bases; unmatched bases: 7. In nucleotides, the CDR3 is TGTGCCAGCTCACCTTGGGACAGGTTGAGCTCCTACGAGCAGTACTTC. Protein product: CASSPWDRLSSYEQYF.

This chain uses TRBV5-1 with TRBJ1-3; possibly TRBD1 for D (6 bases). V gave up 4 bases and J gave up 2 bases, with 13 bases separating them. Germline CDR1 reads SGHRS; CDR2 reads YFSETQ. The length of the CDR3 is 15 residues. The CDR3 sequence is CASSQQGAPGNTIYF. DNA of the CDR3: TGCGCCAGCAGCCAACAGGGAGCCCCTGGAAACACCATATATTTT.

This sequence joins TRBV19 and TRBJ1-5, with D unclear. V lost 0 bases to trimming and J lost 1 base, with 7 bases between them. Germline V CDR1 and CDR2: LNHDA, SQIVND (reference sequence). The CDR3 runs 15 residues. In nucleotides, the CDR3 is TGTGCCAGTAGTATAGAACAACGCAGCAATCAGCCCCAGCATTTT. It is translated as CASSIEQRSNQPQHF.

This rearrangement joins TRBV6-5 to TRBJ2-1, with D perhaps matching TRBD1 (5 bases). CDR3 length equals 14 residues. V lost 2 bases, J lost 4 bases, and 9 bases lay in between. Per the germline V gene, CDR1 is MNHEY and CDR2 is SVGAGI. The CDR3 DNA reads TGTGCCAGCAGTTACGTCAGGGAATACAATGAGCAGTTCTTC. Translation gives CASSYVREYNEQFF.

The chain employs TRBV5-1 and TRBJ2-1; D may be TRBD2 (6 bases). CDR3 length: 15 residues. Per germline, CDR1 SGHRS and CDR2 YFSETQ. The V and J ends lost 3 bases and 4 bases respectively, with 14 bases between them. The CDR3 nucleotides are TGCGCCAGCAGCTCTCAGAGGGACTCATACAATGAGCAGTTCTTC. This sequence encodes CASSSQRDSYNEQFF.

This clone was seen once. This rearrangement joins TRBV7-2 to TRBJ2-3, with TRBD1 matching over 9 bases. This CDR3 is 15 amino acids long. V lost 1 base and J lost 3; bases outside the gene matches: 2. Germline loops: CDR1 SGHTA, CDR2 FQGNSA. CDR3 region: CASSLGGTGTDTQYF. CDR3 nucleotide sequence: TGTGCCAGCAGCTTAGGAGGGACAGGGACAGATACGCAGTATTTT. The full variable domain, with the rest looked up from reference TRBV7-2 and TRBJ2-3, is GAGVSQSPSNKVTEKGKDVELRCDPISGHTALYWYRQSLGQGLEFLIYFQGNSAPDKSGLPSDRFSAERTGGSVSTLTIQRTQQEDSAVYLCASSLGGTGTDTQYFGPGTRLTVL.

V is TRBV5-4 and J is TRBJ2-7, with 11 bases identical to TRBD2. The J segment lost 4 bases and the V segment lost 5 bases, leaving 11 bases of the junction unmatched. The CDR3 length is 16 residues. Germline CDR1 is SGHNT and CDR2 is YYREEE (reference sequence). CDR3 nucleotides: TGTGCCAGCAGTCGGATTACTAGCGGGGGTCTGTACGAGCAGTACTTC. Amino acid sequence: CASSRITSGGLYEQYF.

The chain has TRBV5-6 and TRBJ2-7; D is undetermined. V was trimmed by 5 bases and J by 3 bases, leaving 12 bases between them. Germline V gives CDR1 SGHDT, CDR2 YYEEEE. The CDR3 length is 13 residues. CDR3 DNA: TGTGCCAGCAGTCTCGGTTCATACTACGAGCAGTACTTC. Protein sequence: CASSLGSYYEQYF.

DNA of the CDR3: TGCAGCGTCCAATCTGGGGACGAGCAGTACTTC. Translation: CSVQSGDEQYF. V usage is TRBV29-1 and J usage is TRBJ2-7; D not resolved. Trimming removed 6 bases at V and 5 bases at J, with 11 bases between. This CDR3 is built from 11 residues. In germline, CDR1 is SQVTM, CDR2 ANQGSEA.

Comment on this clone: This sample also contains other DNA sequences that code for the same CDR3. The genes are TRBV30 and TRBJ2-7; 7 bases line up with TRBD1. The V gene end was trimmed by 2 bases and the J gene end by 3 bases; junction bases not matched to a gene: 7. Germline V gene lookup returns CDR1 GTSNPN and CDR2 SVGIG (reference sequence). The CDR3 spans 14 residues. This CDR3 is CAWSPDRVNYEQYF. As DNA, the CDR3 is TGTGCCTGGAGTCCCGACAGGGTAAACTACGAGCAGTACTTC.

The gene calls are TRBV6-1 and TRBJ2-2; no clear D. Germline V gives CDR1 MNHNS, CDR2 SASEGT. V lost 4 bases and J lost 9, with 9 bases in between. The CDR3 extends over 12 amino acids. Here the CDR3 DNA reads TGTGCCAGCAGTGGGAACAGCCGGGAGCTGTTTTTT. Translating it yields CASSGNSRELFF.

A single count supports this clone. V usage is TRBV28 and J usage is TRBJ2-2; tentative D call: TRBD1 (6 bases). This CDR3 spans 18 amino acids. Germline assignment: CDR1 MDHEN and CDR2 SYDVKM. V was shortened by 4 bases and J by 4 bases, with 22 bases between the two germline ends. The CDR3 is CASSSRQAREDFTGELFF. CDR3 DNA sequence: TGTGCCAGCAGTTCAAGACAGGCTCGGGAAGACTTCACCGGGGAGCTGTTTTTT.

CDR3 loop: CASSSGTGGPYSGNTIYF. Written as DNA, the CDR3 is TGTGCCAGCAGTTCTGGGACAGGGGGCCCTTACTCTGGAAACACCATATATTTT. The chain joins TRBV27 to TRBJ1-3; 12 nucleotides line up with TRBD1. V lost 4 bases, J lost 0 bases, and 7 bases stayed unmatched. The CDR3 is made up of 18 amino acids. Germline assignment: CDR1 MNHEY and CDR2 SMNVEV (reference sequence).

This chain uses TRBV5-1 with TRBJ2-2; 10 nucleotides agree with TRBD2. V was clipped by 0 bases and J by 4 bases; unmatched bases: 9. CDR3 length equals 18 residues. Germline values: CDR1 SGHRS, CDR2 YFSETQ. The CDR3 sequence: CASSLGERLAGVTGELFF. CDR3 nucleotide sequence: TGCGCCAGCAGCTTGGGGGAGAGGCTAGCGGGAGTCACCGGGGAGCTGTTTTTT.

This chain links TRBV2 with TRBJ2-2, with 9 positions matching TRBD1. The CDR3 extends over 15 amino acids. Germline CDR1 is SNHLY and CDR2 is FYNNEI. Losses at the gene ends were 4 bases for V and 5 bases for J; bases not matched to a gene: 5. Here the CDR3 DNA reads TGTGCCAGCAGTGGATTTGGGACAGGGACCGGGGAGCTGTTTTTT. Protein sequence: CASSGFGTGTGELFF.

This chain connects TRBV5-6 to TRBJ2-7; D tentatively reads TRBD1 or TRBD2 (6 bases each). In germline, CDR1 is SGHDT, CDR2 YYEEEE. V lost 4 bases, J lost 2 bases, and 22 bases lay in between. CDR3 size: 17 residues. The CDR3 loop is CASSQRGAGVKTYEQYF. As DNA, the CDR3 is TGTGCCAGCAGCCAGAGGGGGGCGGGTGTCAAGACCTACGAGCAGTACTTC.

CDR3 DNA: TGTGCCAGCAGTGAAGGGACGGGTGGCCTTATGGAGCAGTTCTTC. The encoded protein is CASSEGTGGLMEQFF. V usage is TRBV25-1 and J usage is TRBJ2-1, with D possibly called TRBD1 or TRBD2 (5 bases each). V gave up 2 bases and J gave up 10 bases, with 18 bases separating them. The germline gives CDR1 MGHDK, CDR2 SYGVNS. This CDR3 contains 15 residues. Combining the CDR3 with reference TRBV25-1 and TRBJ2-1 gives the whole variable domain EADIYQTPRYLVIGTGKKITLECSQTMGHDKMYWYQQDPGMELHLIHYSYGVNSTEKGDLSSESTVSRIRTEHFPLTLESARPSHTSQYLCASSEGTGGLMEQFFGPGTRLTVL.